A single sample is the source of the 11 T cell receptor beta chains below, sequenced in a study of regulatory T cells in long-lasting Graves disease. Both iRepertoire HTBI primers and Arm-PCR of CDR3 regions were used to build the TCR beta libraries. One entry per CDR3 protein, called by TCRdb with MiXCR from the multiplex PCR reads. The data show about 530,000 distinct CDR3 sequences, about 16% seen once. As to time point: newly diagnosed GD, antithyroid drugs for less than 3 months. PBMC-extracted RNA yielded the TCR library. In addition, the sample was reused for a study of T cells in Graves' hyperthyroidism and ophthalmopathy.

The sample here was peripheral blood mononuclear cells (PBMCs), taken at new diagnosis, from a patient treated with antithyroid drugs. These receptors were taken from a woman aged 35-65 years with Graves disease.

This clonotype was seen only a few times. The chain combines TRBV18 with TRBJ2-7; D may be TRBD2 (6 bases). Looked up from germline, CDR1 is KGHSH and CDR2 is LQKENI. The CDR3 is 13 amino acids. Between the trimmed V and J ends, which lost 6 bases and 7 bases, there was a span of 16 bases. The CDR3 is CASSPAGMGEQYF. CDR3 DNA: TGTGCCAGCTCCCCCGCGGGGATGGGGGAGCAGTACTTC.

In regard to this clonotype: A much more abundant neighbour one base away suggests this may be a read error. The chain is built from TRBV6-1 and TRBJ1-1; D perhaps matches TRBD1 (5 bases). The CDR3 extends over 16 amino acids. Trimming took 0 bases from V and 1 from J, leaving 12 bases between them. The germline V gene encodes CDR1 MNHNS and CDR2 SASEGT. For the CDR3, the DNA is TGTGCCAGCAGTGAAGCCGGGACTCGGGCGAACACTGAAGCTTTCTTT. It codes for CASSEAGTRANTEAFF.

The chain uses TRBV5-4 and TRBJ1-1; D is uncertain. From germline, CDR1 is SGHNT and CDR2 YYREEE (reference sequence). V shed 4 bases and J shed 1 base, with 14 bases lying between them. The CDR3 runs 15 residues. CDR3 in DNA: TGTGCCAGCAGCGCGGAAGGAAAGCCGAACACTGAAGCTTTCTTT. Amino acid sequence: CASSAEGKPNTEAFF.

This clonotype appeared a single time. The chain uses TRBV19 and TRBJ1-2; 7 bases align to TRBD1. Unmatched junction bases numbered 10, after V lost 6 bases and J lost 3 bases. This CDR3 has 15 amino acids. Germline lookup yields CDR1 LNHDA and CDR2 SQIVND (reference sequence). CDR3 amino acids: CASRPTGDWYYGYTF. The CDR3 DNA reads as TGTGCCAGTAGGCCCACAGGGGATTGGTACTATGGCTACACCTTC. Full variable domain (remainder filled in from reference TRBV19 and TRBJ1-2): DGGITQSPKYLFRKEGQNVTLSCEQNLNHDAMYWYRQDPGQGLRLIYYSQIVNDFQKGDIAEGYSVSREKKESFPLTVTSAQKNPTAFYLCASRPTGDWYYGYTFGSGTRLTVV.

This clonotype has ten or more counts. The CDR3 sequence: CASSPRVWDLETQYF. The CDR3 DNA reads as TGTGCCAGCAGCCCCCGGGTGTGGGATTTGGAGACCCAGTACTTC. The chain combines TRBV11-2 with TRBJ2-5; D is undetermined. The CDR3 covers 15 residues. The V and J ends lost 5 bases and 5 bases respectively, with 18 bases between them. In germline, CDR1 is SGHAT, CDR2 FQNNGV.

This clonotype was recorded at least ten times. The V and J genes are TRBV2 and TRBJ2-7; no firm D call. The germline V gene encodes CDR1 SNHLY and CDR2 FYNNEI. The CDR3 runs 13 residues. V was cut by 6 bases and J by 2 bases, with 11 bases left in between. CDR3 DNA: TGTGCCAGCAGCCTTGATGCGCCCTACGAGCAGTACTTC. This codes for CASSLDAPYEQYF.

This clonotype was seen repeatedly, ten times or more. The rearrangement links TRBV5-5 to TRBJ2-3; D call uncertain. This CDR3 comprises 14 residues. Germline V gene sequence: CDR1 SGHKS, CDR2 YYEKEE (reference sequence). V shed 4 bases and J shed 4 bases, with 13 bases lying between them. CDR3 sequence (DNA): TGTGCCAGCAGCGCCACATTAGGCGCAGATACGCAGTATTTT. It encodes CASSATLGADTQYF.

In regard to this clonotype: A much larger clonotype is one base distant, so this may be a read error. This chain uses TRBV2 with TRBJ1-2, with D possibly matching TRBD1 (5 bases). Per germline, CDR1 SNHLY and CDR2 FYNNEI. This CDR3 contains 13 residues. Here the CDR3 DNA reads TGTGCCAGCATGGCAGGGATCGGCTATGGCCACACCTTC. Its translation: CASMAGIGYGHTF.

The V and J genes are TRBV25-1 and TRBJ2-2; D may be TRBD2 (6 bases). CDR1 and CDR2 (germline): MGHDK, SYGVNS. CDR3 length: 15 residues. Trimming removed 4 bases at V and 5 bases at J, with 14 bases between. The CDR3 DNA reads TGTGCCAGCAGTGGGAGGGGTGATCGGACCGGGGAGCTGTTTTTT. It yields the protein CASSGRGDRTGELFF.

This chain uses TRBV27 with TRBJ2-7; D may be TRBD2 (6 bases). The CDR3 loop spans 14 amino acids. Germline V gene lookup returns CDR1 MNHEY and CDR2 SMNVEV (reference sequence). Trimming removed 5 bases at V and 2 bases at J, with 13 bases between. For the CDR3, the DNA is TGTGCCAGCAGTGTCTGGGGGAGGCCCTACGAGCAGTACTTC. Protein product: CASSVWGRPYEQYF.

The J gene is TRBJ1-5, the V gene TRBV12-3 or TRBV12-4; 10 bases match TRBD1. The CDR3 has 15 amino acids. Trimming removed 5 bases from V and 7 bases from J; junction bases left unmatched: 8. Written as DNA, the CDR3 is TGTGCCAGCAGTATGACCGGGACAGGGGTCCAGCCCCAGCATTTT. It codes for CASSMTGTGVQPQHF.